These 25 T cell receptor beta chains were all obtained from the same sample, sequenced in a study of OX40 agonist ivuxolimab in advanced cancers. Method: immunoSEQ multiplex PCR; TCRdb's copy keeps in-frame clones and lacks some. There are some 140,000 clones in the sample; 90% occur only once, and approximately 1.1% lies in the top ten. This specimen consisted of CD4+ or CD8+ T cells sorted from blood, obtained in a trial of the OX40 agonist ivuxolimab. The receptors come from an adult with an advanced solid tumor such as melanoma, head and neck, liver or kidney cancer.

The genes are TRBV5-1 and TRBJ1-5, with TRBD1 identical over 7 bases. CDR3 length: 15 amino acids. Germline lookup yields CDR1 SGHRS and CDR2 YFSETQ. Trimming cost V 5 bases and J 3 bases; bases outside gene matches: 8. The DNA for the CDR3 is TGCGCCAGCAGGCCCGGGACAGCCTACAATCAGCCCCAGCATTTT. Its protein product is CASRPGTAYNQPQHF.

The chain couples TRBV19 to TRBJ1-5; D remains ambiguous. Germline loops: CDR1 LNHDA, CDR2 SQIVND (reference sequence). This CDR3 region has 15 residues. V was cut by 4 bases and J by 0 bases, with 10 bases left in between. CDR3 region: CASSTAVYSNQPQHF. CDR3 DNA: TGTGCCAGTAGTACGGCCGTTTATAGCAATCAGCCCCAGCATTTT.

This chain uses TRBV7-2 with TRBJ1-5; tentative D call: TRBD1 (5 bases). V was cut by 2 bases and J by 4 bases, with 9 bases left in between. CDR3 size: 14 residues. Germline CDR1 and CDR2: SGHTA and FQGNSA. CDR3 in amino acids: CASSLFEGNQPQHF. Here the CDR3 DNA reads TGTGCCAGCAGCTTATTCGAGGGGAATCAGCCCCAGCATTTT.

The CDR3 sequence: CASSRDWDTGELFF. Here the CDR3 DNA reads TGTGCCAGCAGCCGGGATTGGGACACCGGGGAGCTGTTTTTT. The rearrangement links TRBV5-4 to TRBJ2-2, with D possibly being TRBD2 (5 bases). There are 14 residues in the CDR3. The germline CDR1 and CDR2 sequences are SGHNT and YYREEE (reference sequence). V lost 4 bases and J 3 bases, leaving 10 bases between the germline ends.

V gene TRBV10-2 combines with J gene TRBJ1-4; D is ambiguous. V lost 2 bases and J 7 bases, leaving 8 bases between the germline ends. Germline CDR1 WSHSY, CDR2 SAAADI. The CDR3 length is 13 residues. The CDR3 DNA reads TGCGCCAGCAGTGAGAACAGCGGTGAAAAACTGTTTTTT. Residues: CASSENSGEKLFF.

This chain links TRBV4-2 with TRBJ1-2, with D unresolved. The CDR3 length is 17 residues. Germline CDR1 is LGHNA and CDR2 is YNFKEQ. V was clipped by 1 base and J by 4 bases, with 19 bases between them. The CDR3 coding sequence is TGTGCCAGCAGCCAAGCTATGCAGTTGGAGGTAGGCTATGGCTACACCTTC. As protein: CASSQAMQLEVGYGYTF.

This CDR3 reads CASSVVGTGGHGYTF. CDR3 bases: TGTGCCAGCAGCGTTGTTGGCACAGGGGGCCATGGCTACACCTTC. The chain employs TRBV9 and TRBJ1-2; 9 positions agree with TRBD1. The CDR3 covers 15 residues. Germline V gives CDR1 SGDLS, CDR2 YYNGEE. V lost 2 bases to trimming and J lost 6 bases; unmatched junction nucleotides: 8.

The V gene is TRBV30, the J gene TRBJ1-2; a possible D gene is TRBD1 (6 bases). The CDR3 contains 13 residues. Germline CDR1 reads GTSNPN; CDR2 reads SVGIG (reference sequence). Trimming took off 0 bases at V and 5 bases at J, with 10 bases between the two ends. For the CDR3, the DNA is TGTGCCTGGAGTGTCACAGGGAGGTATGGCTACACCTTC. Protein: CAWSVTGRYGYTF.

The chain recombines TRBV5-4 with TRBJ2-4; no reliable D call. The V and J ends lost 0 bases and 7 bases respectively, with 8 bases between them. This CDR3 has 13 amino acids. Germline V gene data show CDR1 as SGHNT and CDR2 as YYREEE (reference sequence). DNA of the CDR3: TGTGCCAGCAGCTTGGGGGCCTCCAACATTCAGTACTTC. This encodes CASSLGASNIQYF. Filled out from reference TRBV5-4 and TRBJ2-4, the complete variable domain reads ETGVTQSPTHLIKTRGQQVTLRCSSQSGHNTVSWYQQALGQGPQFIFQYYREEENGRGNFPPRFSGLQFPNYSSELNVNALELDDSALYLCASSLGASNIQYFGAGTRLSVL.

The chain uses TRBV7-8 and TRBJ1-2; 12 nucleotides line up with TRBD1. The CDR3 has 16 amino acids. V was clipped by 5 bases and J by 4 bases; unmatched bases: 8. Per germline, CDR1 SGHVS and CDR2 FQNEAQ. DNA of the CDR3: TGTGCCAGCAGCCCTACCGGGACAGGGGGCGGCTATGGCTACACCTTC. Amino acids: CASSPTGTGGGYGYTF.

The chain combines TRBV5-5 with TRBJ2-7, with D maybe TRBD1 (6 bases). Germline CDR1 and CDR2: SGHKS and YYEKEE (reference sequence). CDR3 size: 14 residues. Trimming stripped 2 bases from V and 2 bases from J, with 11 bases between. The CDR3 protein is CASSFETGPYEQYF. CDR3 DNA: TGTGCCAGCAGCTTTGAGACAGGTCCCTACGAGCAGTACTTC. Combining the CDR3 with reference TRBV5-5 and TRBJ2-7 gives the whole variable domain DAGVTQSPTHLIKTRGQQVTLRCSPISGHKSVSWYQQVLGQGPQFIFQYYEKEERGRGNFPDRFSARQFPNYSSELNVNALLLGDSALYLCASSFETGPYEQYFGPGTRLTVT.

J is TRBJ1-3 and V is TRBV6-6, with 7 bases lining up with TRBD1. The ends lost 7 bases at V and 0 bases at J; junction bases unmatched: 6. Germline lookup yields CDR1 MNHNY and CDR2 SVGAGI (reference sequence). The CDR3 is made up of 15 amino acids. CDR3 DNA sequence: TGTGCCAGCATTCTAGGACAGGCCTCTGGAAACACCATATATTTT. It is translated as CASILGQASGNTIYF.

The chain links TRBV10-3 to TRBJ2-3, with unresolved D. Germline loops: CDR1 ENHRY, CDR2 SYGVKD. V lost 3 bases and J 5 bases, leaving 6 bases between the germline ends. This CDR3 is 12 amino acids long. As DNA, the CDR3 is TGTGCCATCAGTGATGCGGTAGATACGCAGTATTTT. Its protein product is CAISDAVDTQYF.

V gene TRBV5-1 combines with J gene TRBJ2-3; TRBD2 aligns across 14 bases. The V segment lost 5 bases and the J segment 4 bases; nucleotides outside the gene matches: 12. Germline-derived CDR1 and CDR2 are SGHRS and YFSETQ. The CDR3 has 18 amino acids. Here the CDR3 reads CASRGTSGSQVMADTQYF. Written as DNA, the CDR3 is TGCGCCAGCAGGGGGACTAGCGGGAGCCAGGTTATGGCAGATACGCAGTATTTT. Together with reference TRBV5-1 and TRBJ2-3, the CDR3 gives the full variable domain: KAGVTQTPRYLIKTRGQQVTLSCSPISGHRSVSWYQQTPGQGLQFLFEYFSETQRNKGNFPGRFSGRQFSNSRSEMNVSTLELGDSALYLCASRGTSGSQVMADTQYFGPGTRLTVL.

The chain recombines TRBV28 with TRBJ1-5; D uncertain. Per germline, CDR1 MDHEN and CDR2 SYDVKM. The ends were cut back, 7 bases at V and 2 bases at J, with 6 bases in the middle. The CDR3 covers 12 residues. The chain's CDR3 is CASKTGNQPQHF. In nucleotides, the CDR3 is TGTGCCAGCAAGACGGGCAATCAGCCCCAGCATTTT.

V and J are TRBV5-1 and TRBJ2-3; D gene ambiguous. The CDR3 consists of 17 residues. CDR1 and CDR2 from the germline V gene are SGHRS and YFSETQ. Trimming cost V 4 bases and J 2 bases, with 20 bases left between them. CDR3 sequence reads: CASSRYSGEGTTDTQYF. In DNA, the CDR3 is TGCGCCAGCAGCCGATACTCTGGGGAAGGAACCACAGATACGCAGTATTTT.

This clone was observed once. This rearrangement joins TRBV5-6 to TRBJ2-5, with TRBD1 as a possible D gene (5 bases). The CDR3 has 17 amino acids. The V gene lost 0 bases and the J gene lost 4 bases, with 19 bases spanning the gap. CDR1 and CDR2 (germline): SGHDT, YYEEEE. The CDR3 spells CASSLGWGSRLGETQYF. In nucleotides, the CDR3 is TGTGCCAGCAGCTTGGGGTGGGGCTCTCGATTGGGAGAGACCCAGTACTTC.

The CDR3 here is CASSPQTLAGDYNEQFF. The CDR3 nucleotides read TGTGCCAGCAGCCCCCAAACACTAGCGGGAGACTACAATGAGCAGTTCTTC. V usage is TRBV13 and J usage is TRBJ2-1; 11 bases line up with TRBD2. Germline V gene sequence: CDR1 PRHDT, CDR2 FYEKMQ (reference sequence). J gave up 3 bases and V 5 bases, and 9 bases lay outside the gene matches. The CDR3 spans 17 residues.

The chain uses TRBV27 and TRBJ1-2, with a tentative D call TRBD1 (6 bases). V was trimmed by 8 bases and J by 6 bases, leaving 10 bases between them. This CDR3 has 11 amino acids. Germline CDR1 and CDR2: MNHEY and SMNVEV (reference sequence). This CDR3 is CASGTGNGYTF. For the CDR3, the DNA is TGTGCCAGCGGAACAGGGAATGGCTACACCTTC.

The V and J genes are TRBV2 and TRBJ2-1; D might be TRBD2 (6 bases). This CDR3 comprises 14 residues. Trimming pared 4 bases from V and 12 bases from J, leaving 19 bases between. CDR1 is SNHLY and CDR2 is FYNNEI in the germline V gene. CDR3 sequence: CASSAASSVLLQFF. The CDR3 nucleotides are TGTGCCAGCAGTGCGGCGTCTAGCGTACTATTGCAGTTCTTC.

This chain links TRBV28 with TRBJ1-3, with a possible D match to TRBD1 (5 bases). V lost 2 bases and J lost 0, with 11 bases in between. The CDR3 has 16 amino acids. The V gene's germline CDR1 is MDHEN and CDR2 SYDVKM. The CDR3 sequence is CASSLLQGASGNTIYF. CDR3 nucleotide sequence: TGTGCCAGCAGTTTACTCCAGGGAGCCTCTGGAAACACCATATATTTT.

The rearrangement links TRBV29-1 to TRBJ2-3; tentative D call: TRBD2 (6 bases). This CDR3 has 14 amino acids. Per germline, CDR1 SQVTM and CDR2 ANQGSEA. With 7 bases removed from V and 1 base from J, the gap between germline ends came to 15 bases. The CDR3 coding sequence is TGCAGCGCCGGGTCGGGGGTTGGCACAGATACGCAGTATTTT. Translation gives CSAGSGVGTDTQYF.

The chain couples TRBV6-6 to TRBJ2-7; 7 nucleotides match TRBD1. Germline V gene data show CDR1 as MNHNY and CDR2 as SVGAGI (reference sequence). Trimming took 6 bases from V and 3 from J; bases not matched to a gene: 11. The CDR3 is 15 residues long. The CDR3 bases are TGTGCCAGCAGACGTCAGGGACAGACTGACTACGAGCAGTACTTC. The encoded protein is CASRRQGQTDYEQYF.

The chain carries TRBV9 and TRBJ1-2; D may be TRBD1 (6 bases). The V gene's germline CDR1 is SGDLS and CDR2 YYNGEE. CDR3 size: 14 residues. Trimming took 0 bases from V and 4 from J, leaving 10 bases between them. The CDR3 region is CASSVDREVYGYTF. CDR3 coding DNA: TGTGCCAGCAGCGTAGACAGGGAGGTCTATGGCTACACCTTC.

This sequence joins TRBV19 and TRBJ2-5, with 16 bases matching TRBD2. Per the germline V gene, CDR1 is LNHDA and CDR2 is SQIVND (reference sequence). The CDR3 has 16 residues. The J segment lost 4 bases and the V segment lost 7 bases, leaving 6 bases of the junction unmatched. CDR3: CASTGTSGRARETQYF. The CDR3 nucleotides are TGTGCCAGTACCGGGACTAGCGGGAGGGCCAGAGAGACCCAGTACTTC.